This is a list of T cell receptor beta chains from one sample in a study of cytomegalovirus exposure and HLA in healthy donors. Clones were read by immunoSEQ multiplex PCR, and TCRdb kept only the in-frame ones, dropping some. The sample contains 150,000 to 200,000 clones, about nine tenths of which appear only once. Sample: PBMCs. The receptors originated from a man in his thirties or forties in good health and CMV-seropositive. Each CDR3 is given with its conserved first and last residue. D genes are given only for firm matches. Part of the rows lack a size; the others show once, few, many or a class for expanded clones.

J gene: TRBJ2-5
V gene: TRBV7-2
clone size: -
D gene: -
CDR3 protein: CASKRGQETQYF
CDR3 DNA: TGTGCCAGCAAAAGGGGACAAGAGACCCAGTACTTC

J gene: TRBJ2-3
V gene: TRBV27
clone size: -
D gene: -
CDR3 protein: CASSRGTSTDTQYF
CDR3 DNA: TGTGCCAGCAGCCGCGGGACTAGCACAGATACGCAGTATTTT

J gene: TRBJ2-7
V gene: TRBV11-3
clone size: -
D gene: -
CDR3 protein: CASSLGLTYEQYF
CDR3 DNA: TGTGCCAGCAGCTTAGGGCTCACCTACGAGCAGTACTTC

J gene: TRBJ2-7
V gene: TRBV11-2
clone size: -
D gene: TRBD1
CDR3 protein: CASSRNRGEQYF
CDR3 DNA: TGTGCCAGCAGCCGAAACAGGGGCGAGCAGTACTTC

J gene: TRBJ2-2
V gene: TRBV11-2
clone size: -
D gene: -
CDR3 protein: CASSFVGGMVVGELFF
CDR3 DNA: TGTGCCAGCAGCTTTGTAGGGGGGATGGTCGTAGGGGAGCTGTTTTTT

J gene: TRBJ1-1
V gene: TRBV29-1
clone size: -
D gene: -
CDR3 protein: CSVVGPGALPNTEAFF
CDR3 DNA: TGCAGCGTCGTGGGACCGGGGGCACTACCGAACACTGAAGCTTTCTTT

J gene: TRBJ2-7
V gene: TRBV7-9
clone size: few
D gene: -
CDR3 protein: CASSLTPSITYEQYF
CDR3 DNA: TGTGCCAGCAGCTTAACCCCCTCTATTACCTACGAGCAGTACTTC

J gene: TRBJ2-7
V gene: TRBV2
clone size: -
D gene: TRBD1
CDR3 protein: CASSRDRDGYEQYF
CDR3 DNA: TGTGCCAGCAGCCGGGACAGGGACGGCTACGAGCAGTACTTC

J gene: TRBJ2-1
V gene: TRBV4-1
clone size: -
D gene: TRBD1
CDR3 protein: CASSRAPTGAYNEQFF
CDR3 DNA: TGCGCCAGCAGCCGAGCTCCTACAGGGGCCTACAATGAGCAGTTCTTC

J gene: TRBJ1-5
V gene: TRBV6-4
clone size: few
D gene: -
CDR3 protein: CASRWGREGNQPQHF
CDR3 DNA: TGTGCCAGCAGATGGGGCCGGGAAGGCAATCAGCCCCAGCATTTT

J gene: TRBJ1-5
V gene: TRBV6-6
clone size: -
D gene: -
CDR3 protein: CASSDWGHQPQHF
CDR3 DNA: TGTGCCAGCAGTGACTGGGGGCATCAGCCCCAGCATTTT

J gene: TRBJ1-3
V gene: TRBV7-3
clone size: -
D gene: -
CDR3 protein: CASSLGSGNTIYF
CDR3 DNA: TGTGCCAGCAGCCTAGGCTCCGGAAACACCATATATTTT

J gene: TRBJ2-7
V gene: TRBV18
clone size: -
D gene: -
CDR3 protein: CTSSPPSTADFTYEQYF
CDR3 DNA: TGTACCAGCTCACCACCGTCGACAGCCGATTTTACCTACGAGCAGTACTTC

J gene: TRBJ1-2
V gene: TRBV7-9
clone size: once
D gene: -
CDR3 protein: CASSSSANYGYTF
CDR3 DNA: TGTGCCAGCAGCTCCTCCGCAAACTATGGCTACACCTTC

J gene: TRBJ2-2
V gene: TRBV27
clone size: -
D gene: TRBD2
CDR3 protein: CASSLARGGSGELFF
CDR3 DNA: TGTGCCAGCAGTCTAGCGAGGGGCGGGAGCGGGGAGCTGTTTTTT

J gene: TRBJ2-7
V gene: TRBV7-9
clone size: -
D gene: -
CDR3 protein: CASSLAGRAYEQYF
CDR3 DNA: TGTGCCAGCAGCTTGGCGGGTCGGGCCTACGAGCAGTACTTC

J gene: TRBJ2-3
V gene: TRBV4-2
clone size: -
D gene: -
CDR3 protein: CASSQDFSTDTQYF
CDR3 DNA: TGTGCCAGCAGCCAAGATTTTAGCACAGATACGCAGTATTTT

J gene: TRBJ2-7
V gene: TRBV6-5
clone size: -
D gene: TRBD1
CDR3 protein: CASSLGQISYEQYF
CDR3 DNA: TGTGCCAGCAGTTTGGGACAGATCTCCTACGAGCAGTACTTC

J gene: TRBJ2-7
V gene: TRBV18
clone size: -
D gene: -
CDR3 protein: CASSPRRVDLWSEQYF
CDR3 DNA: TGTGCCAGCTCACCCCGCAGGGTAGACCTATGGAGCGAGCAGTACTTC

J gene: TRBJ1-6
V gene: TRBV11-3
clone size: -
D gene: -
CDR3 protein: CATRNGGYSPLHF
CDR3 DNA: TGTGCCACCCGCAATGGGGGCTATTCACCCCTCCACTTT

J gene: TRBJ2-7
V gene: TRBV7-2
clone size: -
D gene: -
CDR3 protein: CASSLDGQTPYEQYF
CDR3 DNA: TGTGCCAGCAGCTTAGACGGACAGACCCCCTACGAGCAGTACTTC

J gene: TRBJ2-3
V gene: TRBV5-1
clone size: -
D gene: -
CDR3 protein: CASSLEGRSLTDTQYF
CDR3 DNA: TGCGCCAGCAGCTTGGAGGGCAGAAGTCTCACAGATACGCAGTATTTT

J gene: TRBJ2-1
V gene: TRBV7-6
clone size: -
D gene: TRBD2
CDR3 protein: CASSLGGRADNEQFF
CDR3 DNA: TGTGCCAGCAGCTTAGGCGGGAGGGCCGACAATGAGCAGTTCTTC

J gene: TRBJ2-2
V gene: TRBV20-1
clone size: -
D gene: -
CDR3 protein: CSARSPGELFF
CDR3 DNA: TGCAGTGCTAGGTCTCCCGGGGAGCTGTTTTTT

J gene: TRBJ2-5
V gene: TRBV7-3
clone size: -
D gene: -
CDR3 protein: CASSLGLGLEETQYF
CDR3 DNA: TGTGCCAGCAGCTTAGGGCTTGGATTGGAAGAGACCCAGTACTTC

J gene: TRBJ1-2
V gene: TRBV21-1
clone size: -
D gene: -
CDR3 protein: CASSKAAEGYTF
CDR3 DNA: TGTGCCAGCAGCAAAGCGGCGGAAGGCTACACCTTC

J gene: TRBJ2-7
V gene: TRBV11-2
clone size: once
D gene: -
CDR3 protein: CASSFSSPYSPYEQYF
CDR3 DNA: TGTGCCAGCAGCTTTTCTTCTCCCTACAGTCCCTACGAGCAGTACTTC

J gene: TRBJ1-1
V gene: TRBV6-1
clone size: -
D gene: TRBD1
CDR3 protein: CASTIDRVGGKAFF
CDR3 DNA: TGTGCCAGCACCATAGACAGGGTAGGCGGAAAAGCTTTCTTT

J gene: TRBJ2-2
V gene: TRBV23-1
clone size: -
D gene: -
CDR3 protein: CASTPRYPRVRELFF
CDR3 DNA: TGCGCCAGCACCCCACGCTATCCTAGGGTCCGGGAGCTGTTTTTT

J gene: TRBJ2-3
V gene: TRBV9
clone size: -
D gene: -
CDR3 protein: CASALVSTDTQYF
CDR3 DNA: TGTGCCAGCGCTTTGGTTAGCACAGATACGCAGTATTTT

J gene: TRBJ2-7
V gene: TRBV9
clone size: -
D gene: -
CDR3 protein: CASSESGYEQYF
CDR3 DNA: TGTGCCAGCAGCGAAAGTGGTTACGAGCAGTACTTC

J gene: TRBJ1-2
V gene: TRBV14
clone size: -
D gene: TRBD1
CDR3 protein: CASSQVRQGDGYTF
CDR3 DNA: TGTGCCAGCAGCCAAGTCCGACAGGGGGACGGCTACACCTTC

J gene: TRBJ1-4
V gene: TRBV7-7
clone size: few
D gene: TRBD1
CDR3 protein: CASSSDRGEKLFF
CDR3 DNA: TGTGCTAGCAGCTCCGACAGGGGTGAAAAACTGTTTTTT

J gene: TRBJ2-5
V gene: TRBV27
clone size: -
D gene: -
CDR3 protein: CASHARDQETQYF
CDR3 DNA: TGTGCCAGCCACGCCAGGGACCAAGAGACCCAGTACTTC

J gene: TRBJ1-1
V gene: TRBV7-2
clone size: -
D gene: -
CDR3 protein: CASSLEGSNTEAFF
CDR3 DNA: TGTGCCAGCAGCTTAGAGGGTTCGAACACTGAAGCTTTCTTT

J gene: TRBJ2-1
V gene: TRBV5-6
clone size: once
D gene: -
CDR3 protein: CASSLGLAVQFF
CDR3 DNA: TGTGCCAGCAGCTTGGGGCTAGCAGTGCAGTTCTTC

J gene: TRBJ2-7
V gene: TRBV27
clone size: once
D gene: -
CDR3 protein: CASSRPGSYEQYF
CDR3 DNA: TGTGCCAGCAGCCGCCCTGGTTCCTACGAGCAGTACTTC

J gene: TRBJ2-6
V gene: TRBV27
clone size: -
D gene: -
CDR3 protein: CASSPILSAANVLTF
CDR3 DNA: TGTGCCAGCAGTCCCATCCTTTCGGCCGCCAACGTCCTGACTTTC

J gene: TRBJ1-2
V gene: TRBV5-1
clone size: few
D gene: TRBD1
CDR3 protein: CASSQTGDGYTF
CDR3 DNA: TGCGCCAGCAGCCAGACAGGGGACGGCTACACCTTC

J gene: TRBJ1-5
V gene: TRBV5-1
clone size: -
D gene: TRBD1
CDR3 protein: CASSLGQGMYQPQHF
CDR3 DNA: TGCGCCAGCAGCTTGGGACAGGGGATGTATCAGCCCCAGCATTTT

J gene: TRBJ1-5
V gene: TRBV27
clone size: -
D gene: -
CDR3 protein: CASRGVGNQPQHF
CDR3 DNA: TGTGCCAGCAGGGGCGTCGGCAATCAGCCCCAGCATTTT

J gene: TRBJ2-5
V gene: TRBV19
clone size: -
D gene: TRBD2
CDR3 protein: CASSAGTSGQETQYF
CDR3 DNA: TGTGCCAGTAGCGCCGGGACTAGCGGACAAGAGACCCAGTACTTC

J gene: TRBJ2-1
V gene: TRBV6-1
clone size: -
D gene: TRBD2
CDR3 protein: CASKLADERVF
CDR3 DNA: TGTGCCAGCAAACTAGCGGACGAGCGGGTCTTC

J gene: TRBJ2-5
V gene: TRBV7-2
clone size: -
D gene: -
CDR3 protein: CASSLDMARGETQYF
CDR3 DNA: TGTGCCAGCAGCTTGGACATGGCCCGGGGGGAGACCCAGTACTTC